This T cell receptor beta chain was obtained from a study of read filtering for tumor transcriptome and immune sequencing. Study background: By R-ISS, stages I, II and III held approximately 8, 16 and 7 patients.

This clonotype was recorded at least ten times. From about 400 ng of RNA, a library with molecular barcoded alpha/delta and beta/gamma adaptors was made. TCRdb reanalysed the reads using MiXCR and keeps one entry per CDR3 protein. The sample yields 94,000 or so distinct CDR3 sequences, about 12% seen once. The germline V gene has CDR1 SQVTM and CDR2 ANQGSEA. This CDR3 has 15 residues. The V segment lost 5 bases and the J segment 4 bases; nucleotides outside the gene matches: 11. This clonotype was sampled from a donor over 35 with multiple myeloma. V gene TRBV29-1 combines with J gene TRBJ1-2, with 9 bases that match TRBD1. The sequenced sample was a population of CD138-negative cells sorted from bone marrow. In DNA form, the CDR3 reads TGCAGCGTTCTCCCGAACAGGGGGCGCCTCTATGGCTACACCTTC. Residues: CSVLPNRGRLYGYTF.